A selection of T cell receptor beta chains follows, all from one sample in a study of cytomegalovirus exposure and HLA in healthy donors. Profiled with immunoSEQ multiplex PCR; TCRdb holds only in-frame clones, not every one. Of about 230,000 clones listed, over 65% are singletons. The specimen sequenced was PBMCs. The receptors derive from a woman aged 60-75 years in good health and CMV-seropositive. The CDR3 runs from the conserved cysteine through the conserved F or W. D genes are given only for firm matches. For some rows the clone size is stated as once, few or many, or as a class when expanded; others skip it.

V gene	J gene	D gene	clone size	CDR3 DNA	CDR3 protein
TRBV5-1	TRBJ1-1	TRBD1	-	TGCGCCAGCAGCCGTGCGGGATTCTCAGGGGGAGAGACTGAAGCTTTCTTT	CASSRAGFSGGETEAFF
TRBV29-1	TRBJ2-1	-	-	TGCAGCGTTCGGGTTGGTTCCTACAATGAGCAGTTCTTC	CSVRVGSYNEQFF
TRBV5-1	TRBJ2-7	-	-	TGCGCCAGCAGCTTGGAACCTACAGGGTTCAGCGAGCAGTACTTC	CASSLEPTGFSEQYF
TRBV5-1	TRBJ1-6	-	-	TGCGCCAGCAGCCCCCACCTAGGAAACCCTAATTCACCCCTCCACTTT	CASSPHLGNPNSPLHF
TRBV23-1	TRBJ1-5	TRBD1	-	TGCGCCAGCAGTCAGGTGACAGGGAAGCGTCAGCCCCAGCATTTT	CASSQVTGKRQPQHF
TRBV2	TRBJ2-3	TRBD2	-	TGTGCCAGCAGTGAAGCCCCGGAACTAGCGGGAGTAACAGATACGCAGTATTTT	CASSEAPELAGVTDTQYF
TRBV5-1	TRBJ1-4	-	few	TGCGCCAGCAGCCCAGGACACGGGGGTGAAAAACTGTTTTTT	CASSPGHGGEKLFF
TRBV7-2	TRBJ2-3	-	-	TGTGCCAGCAGCTTACAAGGGCAGGGGATAGATACGCAGTATTTT	CASSLQGQGIDTQYF
TRBV19	TRBJ1-4	TRBD1	few	TGTGCCAGTAAGAGACAGGGCTACGAAAAACTGTTTTTT	CASKRQGYEKLFF
TRBV19	TRBJ2-6	-	-	TGTGCCAGTAGCGGGGTACTGGGGGCCAACGTCCTGACTTTC	CASSGVLGANVLTF
TRBV5-1	TRBJ1-3	-	-	TGCGCCAGCAGCTTGTTCGGCAGGGCTTCTGGAAACACCATATATTTT	CASSLFGRASGNTIYF
TRBV4-3	TRBJ2-7	-	-	TGCGCCAGCAGCCAAGATATGAGGGATAGCAACGAGCAGTACTTC	CASSQDMRDSNEQYF
TRBV30	TRBJ1-1	TRBD1	-	TGTGCCTGGAGCGGGGGACAGTCGGAAGCTTTCTTT	CAWSGGQSEAFF
TRBV19	TRBJ2-7	TRBD1	few	TGTGCCAGTAGTATGGCAGGGGGCTCCTACGAGCAGTACTTC	CASSMAGGSYEQYF
TRBV29-1	TRBJ1-5	-	few	TGCAGCGTTTCCGACATCCTCAATCAGCCCCAGCATTTT	CSVSDILNQPQHF
TRBV7-9	TRBJ2-2	TRBD2	-	TGTGCCAGCAGCCCCCTACTAGCGGGGGGCGGGACCGGGGAGCTGTTTTTT	CASSPLLAGGGTGELFF
TRBV6-1	TRBJ1-1	-	-	TGTGCCAGCAGAACAACAGGGACGAACACTGAAGCTTTCTTT	CASRTTGTNTEAFF
TRBV6-1	TRBJ2-1	-	once	TGTGCCGCGGGGGCGTGGGGGGCTACCAATGAGCAGTTCTTC	CAAGAWGATNEQFF
TRBV13	TRBJ2-1	-	-	TGTGCCAGCAGCGCCCGACAGGCTGACAATGAGCAGTTCTTC	CASSARQADNEQFF
TRBV18	TRBJ1-2	-	-	TGTGCCAGCTCAGCGACTTCGGACAGTTCACCCAATGGCTACACCTTC	CASSATSDSSPNGYTF